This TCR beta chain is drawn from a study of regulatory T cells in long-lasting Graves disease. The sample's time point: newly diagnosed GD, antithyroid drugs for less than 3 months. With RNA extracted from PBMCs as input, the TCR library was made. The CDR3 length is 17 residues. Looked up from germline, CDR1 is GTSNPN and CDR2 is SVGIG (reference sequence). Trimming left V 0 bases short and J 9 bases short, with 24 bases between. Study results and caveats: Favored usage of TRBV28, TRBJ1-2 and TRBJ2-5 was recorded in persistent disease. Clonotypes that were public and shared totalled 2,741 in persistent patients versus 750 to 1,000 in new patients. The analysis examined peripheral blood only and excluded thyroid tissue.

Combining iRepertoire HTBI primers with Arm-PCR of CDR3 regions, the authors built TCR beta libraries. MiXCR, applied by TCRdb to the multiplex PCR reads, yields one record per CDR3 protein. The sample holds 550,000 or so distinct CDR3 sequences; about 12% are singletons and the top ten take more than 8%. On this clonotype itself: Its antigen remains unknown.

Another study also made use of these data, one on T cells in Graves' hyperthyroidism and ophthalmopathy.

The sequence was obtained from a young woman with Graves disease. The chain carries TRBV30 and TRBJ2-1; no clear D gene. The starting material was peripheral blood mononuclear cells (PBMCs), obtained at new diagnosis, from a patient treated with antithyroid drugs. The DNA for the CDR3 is TGTGCCTGGAGTGTACATAGGGTTGCGAGACGACTGTCTGAGCAGTTCTTC. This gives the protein CAWSVHRVARRLSEQFF.